Here is one T cell receptor beta chain with its context. Before being deemed recovered, Cohort 3 donors had two negative PCRs, clearance, or symptom resolution. This entry comes from a study of blood T cell repertoires in COVID-19. Germline V lookup: CDR1 SGHRS, CDR2 YFSETQ. CDR3 size: 13 residues. J lost 6 bases, V lost 4 bases, and 4 bases had no gene match. TCRdb's copy holds only in-frame clones and misses some; the assay was immunoSEQ multiplex PCR. This sample has fewer than 300,000 clones, with 90% found just once. Sequencing was carried out using PBMCs or T cells enriched from blood (not recorded which). V is TRBV5-1 and J is TRBJ2-7, with 10 bases that match TRBD1. This clonotype was obtained from a woman aged 25 to 39 who had recovered from COVID-19. For the CDR3, the DNA is TGCGCCAGCAGCGGGGGACAGGGGCTCGAGCAGTACTTC. Encoded protein: CASSGGQGLEQYF. Supplemented by reference TRBV5-1 and TRBJ2-7, the full variable domain reads KAGVTQTPRYLIKTRGQQVTLSCSPISGHRSVSWYQQTPGQGLQFLFEYFSETQRNKGNFPGRFSGRQFSNSRSEMNVSTLELGDSALYLCASSGGQGLEQYFGPGTRLTVT.